The 27 T cell receptor beta chains in this list originate from one sample, sequenced in a study of response to subunit inactivated influenza vaccine. One entry per CDR3 protein results from TCRdb running MiXCR on the RT-PCR reads. The sample contains around 790,000 distinct CDR3 sequences, 21% of which appear only once. This sample comprised PBMCs from blood, obtained roughly 5 days after vaccination. These receptors were obtained from a man aged 50-60 years who received an inactivated influenza vaccine.

This clonotype has only a few counts. The V and J genes are TRBV6-1 and TRBJ2-3, with TRBD1 as a possible D gene (5 bases). CDR1 MNHNS and CDR2 SASEGT come from the germline V gene. Trimming shortened V by 5 bases and J by 3 bases, and 18 bases separated the two germline ends. This CDR3 has 16 residues. The CDR3 region has the DNA TGTGCCAGCAGTCAAAAGAGACAGAGTCGGACAGATACGCAGTATTTT. It yields the protein CASSQKRQSRTDTQYF.

This clonotype was observed a few times. The J gene is TRBJ2-3, the V gene TRBV18; D remains unclear. CDR3 size: 17 residues. Trimming took off 4 bases at V and 2 bases at J, with 19 bases between the two ends. CDR1 and CDR2 from the germline V gene are KGHSH and LQKENI. The CDR3 coding sequence is TGTGCCAGCTCACGTTCCCAACCGGACCGGTTCACAGATACGCAGTATTTT. Translated: CASSRSQPDRFTDTQYF.

The V gene is TRBV6-5, the J gene TRBJ2-7; D is uncertain. Germline loops: CDR1 MNHEY, CDR2 SVGAGI. This CDR3 has 15 amino acids. Trimming removed 3 bases from V and 2 bases from J, with 14 bases in between. The CDR3 region has the DNA TGTGCCAGCAGTTATAACAGCGACGCGACCTACGAGCAGTACTTC. It yields the protein CASSYNSDATYEQYF.

This chain joins TRBV7-9 and TRBJ2-1, with D unclear. The V end was cut by 2 bases, the J end by 5 bases, with 13 bases between. Germline-derived CDR1 and CDR2 are SEHNR and FQNEAQ (reference sequence). The CDR3 loop spans 15 amino acids. CDR3 protein: CASSLFRTTNNEQFF. DNA of the CDR3: TGTGCCAGCAGCTTATTCAGGACCACTAACAATGAGCAGTTCTTC.

The V gene is TRBV6-5, the J gene TRBJ2-5; 8 nucleotides align to TRBD1. The CDR3 has 16 amino acids. Germline V gives CDR1 MNHEY, CDR2 SVGAGI. V lost 2 bases and J lost 9; bases outside the gene matches: 14. For the CDR3, the DNA is TGTGCCAGCAGTTACCCTGAACAGGGGGACCTTGATCCCCAGTACTTC. Its translation: CASSYPEQGDLDPQYF.

This clonotype was seen at least ten times. The V call is TRBV12-3 or TRBV12-4, the J call TRBJ2-5; no definite D call. V was shortened by 1 base and J by 3 bases, with 15 bases between the two germline ends. The CDR3 consists of 16 residues. DNA of the CDR3: TGTGCCAGCAGTTTAGGTCGGCAGGCCGGAAAAGAGACCCAGTACTTC. Amino acid sequence: CASSLGRQAGKETQYF.

This clonotype was counted a few times. The chain is built from TRBV6-5 and TRBJ2-7, with 7 bases matching TRBD2. Germline V CDR1 and CDR2: MNHEY, SVGAGI. The CDR3 consists of 14 residues. With V trimmed by 4 bases and J by 5 bases, 8 bases remained unmatched. CDR3 bases: TGTGCCAGCAGTTGGCTGGGCGGGAGTGACGAGCAGTACTTC. Its translation is CASSWLGGSDEQYF.

The chain recombines TRBV7-9 with TRBJ2-1; D possibly corresponds to TRBD2 (7 bases). CDR1 and CDR2 (germline): SEHNR, FQNEAQ (reference sequence). This CDR3 comprises 16 residues. Trimming took off 4 bases at V and 2 bases at J, with 15 bases between the two ends. CDR3 amino acids: CASSSRRGGTYNEQFF. The CDR3 nucleotides are TGTGCCAGCAGCTCTCGAAGGGGGGGGACCTACAATGAGCAGTTCTTC.

This clonotype was counted only a few times. The chain links TRBV5-1 to TRBJ1-1; 10 bases line up with TRBD1. V shed 6 bases and J 5 bases; nucleotides not matched to a gene: 10. This CDR3 comprises 15 residues. From germline, CDR1 is SGHRS and CDR2 YFSETQ. CDR3 loop: CASTISGTGVTEAFF. The CDR3 nucleotides are TGCGCCAGCACCATCTCCGGGACAGGGGTTACTGAAGCTTTCTTT. The whole variable domain, filled in from reference TRBV5-1 and TRBJ1-1, reads KAGVTQTPRYLIKTRGQQVTLSCSPISGHRSVSWYQQTPGQGLQFLFEYFSETQRNKGNFPGRFSGRQFSNSRSEMNVSTLELGDSALYLCASTISGTGVTEAFFGQGTRLTVV.

This chain connects TRBV20-1 to TRBJ1-4; 7 bases line up with TRBD1. Germline values: CDR1 DFQATT, CDR2 SNEGSKA (reference sequence). The CDR3 has 14 residues. The junction had 6 bases not matched to a gene; V was cut back by 4 bases and J by 4 bases. Here the CDR3 reads CSAITGAGNEKLFF. Here the CDR3 DNA reads TGCAGTGCTATAACAGGGGCGGGTAATGAAAAACTGTTTTTT.

The V and J genes are TRBV6-5 and TRBJ2-5; the match to TRBD2 covers 9 bases. Per germline, CDR1 MNHEY and CDR2 SVGAGI. V trimming: 2 bases; J trimming: 7 bases; junction bases outside the gene matches: 5. The CDR3 loop spans 14 amino acids. In nucleotides, the CDR3 is TGTGCCAGCAGTTACCTAGCGGGGCCGGGGACCCAGTACTTC. Its translation: CASSYLAGPGTQYF.

This clonotype was counted many times. The V and J genes are TRBV7-2 and TRBJ2-7; TRBD1 agrees at 8 bases. CDR3 size: 14 residues. J was trimmed by 2 bases and V by 4 bases; bases with no gene match: 4. Germline V lookup: CDR1 SGHTA, CDR2 FQGNSA. The CDR3 is CASSSGGTPYEQYF. In nucleotides, the CDR3 is TGTGCCAGCAGCTCAGGGGGCACCCCCTACGAGCAGTACTTC.

The chain joins TRBV15 to TRBJ2-2, with 8 bases matching TRBD1. Looked up from germline, CDR1 is LNHNV and CDR2 is YYDKDF (reference sequence). The trim removed 5 bases at V and 6 bases at J, leaving 11 bases unmatched. The CDR3 length is 16 residues. The CDR3 sequence is CATSVSQGDRAGELFF. In DNA form, the CDR3 reads TGTGCCACCAGCGTATCACAGGGGGATAGGGCCGGGGAGCTGTTTTTT.

The J gene is TRBJ1-1, the V gene TRBV28, with a weak D call TRBD1 (6 bases). Germline CDR1 is MDHEN and CDR2 is SYDVKM. Trimming shortened V by 4 bases and J by 0 bases, and 9 bases separated the two germline ends. This CDR3 has 14 residues. As DNA, the CDR3 is TGTGCCAGCAGTTACGACAGGATGAACACTGAAGCTTTCTTT. Residues: CASSYDRMNTEAFF.

The chain uses TRBV11-2 and TRBJ2-7; D assignment may be TRBD1 or TRBD2 (5 bases each). Trimming shortened V by 5 bases and J by 0 bases, and 14 bases separated the two germline ends. Germline loops: CDR1 SGHAT, CDR2 FQNNGV. The CDR3 covers 15 residues. CDR3 nucleotides: TGTGCCAGCAGCACCCCGGGACGGAGCTCCTACGAGCAGTACTTC. Translation gives CASSTPGRSSYEQYF.

The chain recombines TRBV4-3 with TRBJ2-2, with a weak D call TRBD1 (5 bases). CDR1 and CDR2 (germline): LGHNA, YSLEER. The CDR3 has 16 amino acids. Deletions cut 0 bases from V and 3 bases from J, with 11 bases between. Here the CDR3 reads CASSQELGVHTGELFF. DNA of the CDR3: TGCGCCAGCAGCCAAGAGTTAGGGGTTCACACCGGGGAGCTGTTTTTT.

This clonotype was found a few times. The genes are TRBV12-3 or TRBV12-4 and TRBJ2-5; D not certain. The CDR3 spans 16 residues. Trimming left V 6 bases short and J 2 bases short, with 19 bases between. CDR3 sequence: CASSLGLGWKQETQYF. In DNA, the CDR3 is TGTGCCAGCAGCCTGGGCTTAGGGTGGAAGCAAGAGACCCAGTACTTC.

The CDR3 protein is CSARALLAVGEQYF. The CDR3, as DNA: TGCAGTGCTAGAGCTTTACTAGCTGTGGGTGAGCAGTACTTC. The rearrangement joins TRBV20-1 to TRBJ2-7; D perhaps matches TRBD2 (6 bases). Deletions cut 1 base from V and 7 bases from J, with 17 bases between. CDR3 length: 14 residues. Germline values: CDR1 DFQATT, CDR2 SNEGSKA (reference sequence).

The CDR3 reads CSASVLAAQETQYF. The CDR3 nucleotides are TGCAGTGCTAGTGTCCTAGCGGCCCAAGAGACCCAGTACTTC. The V and J genes are TRBV20-1 and TRBJ2-5; the match to TRBD2 covers 7 bases. Germline V lookup: CDR1 DFQATT, CDR2 SNEGSKA (reference sequence). There are 14 residues in the CDR3. After removal of 3 bases from V and 1 base from J, the junction contained 5 bases not matched to a gene.

The CDR3 DNA is TGTGCCAGCACCCGCGTACGGCAGTTAAACACCGGGGAGCTGTTTTTT. Translation gives CASTRVRQLNTGELFF. The chain has TRBV12-3 or TRBV12-4 and TRBJ2-2; D not certain. Trimming cost V 7 bases and J 2 bases, with 17 bases left between them. The CDR3 runs to 16 residues.

This clonotype was recorded at least ten times. The rearrangement uses TRBV7-9 and TRBJ1-2; maybe TRBD1 (6 bases). Trimming shortened V by 3 bases and J by 2 bases, and 10 bases separated the two germline ends. Per the germline V gene, CDR1 is SEHNR and CDR2 is FQNEAQ (reference sequence). CDR3 length: 14 amino acids. CDR3 sequence (DNA): TGTGCCAGCAGCTTTGTCAGGGGAAACTATGGCTACACCTTC. As protein: CASSFVRGNYGYTF.

This chain uses TRBV5-1 with TRBJ2-7; 7 nucleotides line up with TRBD1. Germline trimming cut 3 bases from V and 3 bases from J; bases unmatched to any gene: 12. The CDR3 length is 16 residues. Germline V gene data show CDR1 as SGHRS and CDR2 as YFSETQ. In nucleotides, the CDR3 is TGCGCCAGCAGCTGGAACTCCCGGGACAGCTACTACGAGCAGTACTTC. It encodes CASSWNSRDSYYEQYF. Full variable domain (remainder filled in from reference TRBV5-1 and TRBJ2-7): KAGVTQTPRYLIKTRGQQVTLSCSPISGHRSVSWYQQTPGQGLQFLFEYFSETQRNKGNFPGRFSGRQFSNSRSEMNVSTLELGDSALYLCASSWNSRDSYYEQYFGPGTRLTVT.

The chain employs TRBV12-3 or TRBV12-4 and TRBJ1-5, with unresolved D. V shed 5 bases and J shed 0 bases, with 8 bases lying between them. CDR3 length: 14 amino acids. The CDR3 bases are TGTGCCAGCAGTCTAGACTATAGCAATCAGCCCCAGCATTTT. Translated: CASSLDYSNQPQHF.

The genes are TRBV7-2 and TRBJ2-1; D gene unclear. The CDR3 consists of 13 residues. Trimming left V 2 bases short and J 9 bases short, with 11 bases between. The germline V gene encodes CDR1 SGHTA and CDR2 FQGNSA. CDR3 in amino acids: CASSLQLRSEQFF. The CDR3 DNA follows: TGTGCCAGCAGCTTACAACTCCGAAGTGAGCAGTTCTTC.

This clonotype came up a few times. The CDR3 DNA reads TGTGCCAGCAGCTTTCAGGGAAGTGCTACCGGGGAGCTGTTTTTT. Its translation: CASSFQGSATGELFF. The gene calls are TRBV7-2 and TRBJ2-2; D is perhaps TRBD1 (5 bases). Trimming shortened V by 3 bases and J by 5 bases, and 13 bases separated the two germline ends. The CDR3 extends over 15 amino acids. Germline CDR1 is SGHTA and CDR2 is FQGNSA.

This clonotype was recorded a few times. This chain connects TRBV6-2 or TRBV6-3 to TRBJ2-1, with D tentatively TRBD2 (5 bases). The V gene's germline CDR1 is MNHEY and CDR2 SVGEGT. V gave up 5 bases and J gave up 8 bases, with 10 bases separating them. This CDR3 has 12 residues. The CDR3 DNA reads TGTGCCAGCAGTCCAATAGCGCATGAGCAGTTCTTC. Protein product: CASSPIAHEQFF.

The V and J genes are TRBV30 and TRBJ2-1, with D possibly being TRBD1 (5 bases). Germline CDR1 and CDR2: GTSNPN and SVGIG (reference sequence). Trimming shortened V by 0 bases and J by 9 bases, and 15 bases separated the two germline ends. The CDR3 is 14 amino acids. This chain's CDR3 is CAWSVRQGISEQFF. CDR3 in DNA: TGTGCCTGGAGTGTCCGGCAGGGAATCAGTGAGCAGTTCTTC.